A selection of T cell receptor beta chains follows, all from one sample in a study of T-cell memory formation after mild COVID-19. MiXCR, applied by TCRdb to the 5' RACE reads, yields one record per CDR3 protein. The sample carries about 430,000 distinct CDR3 sequences, roughly 18% recorded once. Sequenced input: PBMCs or a T cell subset sorted from them (not recorded which). The receptor source for this set is a man aged 18 to 30 who had mild COVID-19 (a few samples of this study predate the infection). Cell type and time point are not known. Each CDR3 is given with its conserved first and last residue. D genes are given only for firm matches. Clone size is stated in some rows and not others, as once, few, many or a class when expanded.

j_call	clone_size	d_call	v_call	cdr3_nt	cdr3_aa
TRBJ2-3	-	TRBD1	TRBV6-6	TGTGCCAGCAGTAACGCGGACAGGGCAGATACGCAGTATTTT	CASSNADRADTQYF
TRBJ2-3	few	-	TRBV5-1	TGCGCCAGCAGCTTGTCCAGGGTAGAATTTACAGATACGCAGTATTTT	CASSLSRVEFTDTQYF
TRBJ2-5	many	TRBD2	TRBV5-1	TGCGCCAGCAGCTTTGGACTAGCGGAAGAGACCCAGTACTTC	CASSFGLAEETQYF
TRBJ1-6	many	-	TRBV7-2	TGTGCCAGCAGCTTAGGATTCCAAGACCTCCACTTT	CASSLGFQDLHF
TRBJ2-7	few	-	TRBV7-6	TGTGCCAGCAGCTCGGGTACAGGGTCCGAGCAGTACTTC	CASSSGTGSEQYF
TRBJ2-1	few	TRBD2	TRBV5-1	TGCGCCAGCAGCTTGGCTCCGACGGCGGGGGGGCTAAATGAGCAGTTCTTC	CASSLAPTAGGLNEQFF
TRBJ1-5	-	TRBD1	TRBV20-1	TGCAGTGCGACCGACAGGGAAAGCAATCAGCCCCAGCATTTT	CSATDRESNQPQHF
TRBJ1-1	few	-	TRBV28	TGTGCCAGCAGTTTAAAGCTGAGGAACACTGAAGCTTTCTTT	CASSLKLRNTEAFF
TRBJ1-2	-	-	TRBV6-5	TGTGCCAGCAGTCAAGGGCGGAACTATGGCTACACCTTC	CASSQGRNYGYTF
TRBJ1-6	few	-	TRBV7-2	TGTGCCAGCAGCTTGTCCAGATTTAATTCACCCCTCCACTTT	CASSLSRFNSPLHF
TRBJ2-5	-	TRBD1	TRBV11-2	TGTGCCAGCAGCCACAGGGGCATCGGCGTGACCCAGTACTTC	CASSHRGIGVTQYF
TRBJ1-5	few	TRBD1	TRBV7-3	TGTGCCAGCAGCTCCACAGGGGGAGGCCAGCCCCAGCATTTT	CASSSTGGGQPQHF
TRBJ1-3	-	-	TRBV6-5	TGTGCCAGCAGTTTAACAGGGATCCTACCTGGAAACACCATATATTTT	CASSLTGILPGNTIYF
TRBJ1-1	-	TRBD1	TRBV4-1	TGCGCCAGCAGCCAAGGGGACAGGGGGAATAATGGGTGGACTGAAGCTTTCTTT	CASSQGDRGNNGWTEAFF
TRBJ2-7	-	-	TRBV7-2	TGTGCCAGCATCACGCCTCTAGCTGGGGAGGCCTACGAGCAGTACTTC	CASITPLAGEAYEQYF
TRBJ1-1	-	TRBD1	TRBV20-1	TGCAGTGCTAACGACGGACAGGGGATCACTGAAGCTTTCTTT	CSANDGQGITEAFF
TRBJ2-3	many	TRBD1	TRBV10-3	TGTGCCACCTTGGGACAGGCGGCGGATACGCAGTATTTT	CATLGQAADTQYF
TRBJ2-3	many	-	TRBV7-9	TGTGCCAGCAGCTTGTCCTATCGCGGGGTGGGAGATACGCAGTATTTT	CASSLSYRGVGDTQYF
TRBJ1-2	many	TRBD1	TRBV5-1	TGCGCCAGCTTTGAGACAGGGAGCTATGGCTACACCTTC	CASFETGSYGYTF
TRBJ2-2	few	TRBD2	TRBV4-3	TGCGCCAGCAGCCGGGAGGGGTTGGGGGAGCTGTTTTTT	CASSREGLGELFF
TRBJ2-3	-	-	TRBV7-3	TGTGCCAGCAGCCTGGACACTGGCACAGATACGCAGTATTTT	CASSLDTGTDTQYF
TRBJ2-4	-	TRBD1	TRBV3-1	TGTGCCAGCAGCAACCGGGACAGGGGTGACATTCAGTACTTC	CASSNRDRGDIQYF
TRBJ2-3	few	TRBD2	TRBV20-1	TGCAGTGCTAAAGAGGGGACTAGCGCGACCACAGATACGCAGTATTTT	CSAKEGTSATTDTQYF
TRBJ2-3	few	-	TRBV24-1	TGTGCCACCAGTGATCGTAGCACAGATACGCAGTATTTT	CATSDRSTDTQYF
TRBJ2-3	few	TRBD2	TRBV10-3	TGTGCCATCAGCGCCACCGGGACTAGCTATGATCCAGATACGCAGTATTTT	CAISATGTSYDPDTQYF
TRBJ2-3	-	TRBD2	TRBV6-1	TGTGCCAGCAGCTTCACCTCCGGGACTAGCGGGGATACTAGCACAGATACGCAGTATTTT	CASSFTSGTSGDTSTDTQYF
TRBJ2-7	few	-	TRBV4-3	TGCGCCAGCAGCCAAGATATGGGGCCCTACGAGCAGTACTTC	CASSQDMGPYEQYF